This TCR beta chain is drawn from a study of beta chain features in type 1 diabetes. On this clone: Antigen unknown.

Expressed TCRB transcripts were sequenced, since all the RNA that had been isolated was reverse transcribed. Produced via immunoSEQ multiplex PCR; TCRdb's table is partial and in-frame only. In the table there are 160,000 or so clones, approximately 62% of which are singletons. CDR3 length: 15 amino acids. V was pared by 2 bases and J by 1 base, with 14 bases between. The V gene's germline CDR1 is SQVTM and CDR2 ANQGSEA. Regarding the study as a whole: Significant though moderate, a shortening of TCRB CDR3s appeared in all four CD4+ subsets of Type 1 diabetes patients. HLA influence on TCRB rearrangement stayed unresolved here.

V is TRBV29-1 and J is TRBJ2-5, with TRBD2 as a possible D gene (6 bases). The clonotype comes from a man aged 25 to 40 with type 1 diabetes. The specimen was naive CD4+ T cells from blood. The CDR3 sequence is CSVEKGLGGQETQYF. CDR3 bases: TGCAGCGTTGAAAAGGGCTTGGGGGGCCAAGAGACCCAGTACTTC.